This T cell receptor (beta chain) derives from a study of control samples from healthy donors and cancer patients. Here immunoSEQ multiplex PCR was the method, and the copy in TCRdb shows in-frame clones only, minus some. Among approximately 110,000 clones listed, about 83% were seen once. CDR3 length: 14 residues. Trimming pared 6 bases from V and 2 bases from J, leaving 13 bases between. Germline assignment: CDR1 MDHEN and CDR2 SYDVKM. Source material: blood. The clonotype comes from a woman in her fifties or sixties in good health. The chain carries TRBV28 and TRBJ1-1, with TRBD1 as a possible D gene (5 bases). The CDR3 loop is CASRSFGANTEAFF. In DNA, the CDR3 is TGTGCCAGCAGGTCGTTTGGGGCCAACACTGAAGCTTTCTTT.